This passage covers 21 T cell receptor beta chains from one sample sequenced in a study of T cells in Graves' hyperthyroidism and ophthalmopathy. RNA transcripts were the template for amplifying TCR beta CDR3 regions. An initial round of RT-PCR targeting the TCR CDR3 relied on the HTBI primer set. TCRdb fed the multiplex PCR reads into MiXCR, producing one record per CDR3 protein. Of about 420,000 distinct CDR3 sequences in the sample, roughly an eighth were seen once. Sample: blood. These receptors all come from a woman between 18 and 29 years old with Graves' hyperthyroidism.

This clonotype showed up just a few times. The chain carries TRBV20-1 and TRBJ2-2, with 10 nucleotides matching TRBD2. Trimming removed 3 bases from V and 6 bases from J; junction bases left unmatched: 7. CDR1 and CDR2 (germline): DFQATT, SNEGSKA (reference sequence). The CDR3 is 15 residues long. The CDR3 here is CSARVGLAVAGELFF. The CDR3, as DNA: TGCAGTGCTAGGGTTGGACTAGCGGTGGCCGGGGAGCTGTTTTTT.

V usage is TRBV5-4 and J usage is TRBJ1-1, with 11 bases aligning to TRBD1. The CDR3 spans 16 residues. Germline values: CDR1 SGHNT, CDR2 YYREEE (reference sequence). Trimming removed 3 bases from V and 0 bases from J; junction bases left unmatched: 4. This CDR3 reads CASSWDRGVMNTEAFF. The CDR3 nucleotides are TGTGCCAGCAGCTGGGACAGGGGGGTAATGAACACTGAAGCTTTCTTT.

In DNA, the CDR3 is TGCAGTGCTAGCGGGCGCACCTACGAGCAGTACTTC. This translates into CSASGRTYEQYF. J is TRBJ2-7 and V is TRBV20-1; D is unresolved. Germline assignment: CDR1 DFQATT and CDR2 SNEGSKA (reference sequence). CDR3 length: 12 amino acids. Trimming took off 3 bases at V and 2 bases at J, with 8 bases between the two ends.

In this sample, this clonotype turned up many times. CDR3 DNA: TGTGCCAGCAGCACAACAGGGGCGGGCTATGGCTACACCTTC. Translated, it gives CASSTTGAGYGYTF. The V and J genes are TRBV7-2 and TRBJ1-2; TRBD1 agrees at 7 bases. The ends lost 5 bases at V and 4 bases at J; junction bases unmatched: 7. This CDR3 contains 14 residues. CDR1 is SGHTA and CDR2 is FQGNSA in the germline V gene.

The rearrangement joins TRBV7-9 to TRBJ1-4; D not resolved. V gave up 4 bases and J gave up 6 bases, with 21 bases separating them. The CDR3 spans 17 residues. Germline-derived CDR1 and CDR2 are SEHNR and FQNEAQ (reference sequence). CDR3 residues: CASSSPGDTHLYEKLFF. The CDR3 bases are TGTGCCAGCAGCTCTCCCGGCGACACACATCTTTATGAAAAACTGTTTTTT.

This clonotype was detected only a few times. V usage is TRBV28 and J usage is TRBJ2-4; no definite D call. CDR1 is MDHEN, CDR2 SYDVKM, per germline. CDR3 size: 16 residues. V was cut by 4 bases and J by 0 bases, with 13 bases left in between. CDR3 sequence: CASSSRDLLAKNIQYF. The CDR3 DNA is TGTGCCAGCAGTTCACGAGACCTACTAGCCAAAAACATTCAGTACTTC.

This clonotype turned up a few times. The chain is built from TRBV5-1 and TRBJ1-4; D is unresolved. Trimming stripped 1 base from V and 4 bases from J, with 8 bases between. Germline CDR1 is SGHRS and CDR2 is YFSETQ. This CDR3 has 14 amino acids. The CDR3 here is CASSLSDFNEKLFF. The CDR3 DNA reads as TGCGCCAGCAGCTTGAGTGATTTTAATGAAAAACTGTTTTTT.

In this sample, this clonotype turned up many times. This chain joins TRBV12-3 or TRBV12-4 and TRBJ2-1; D unclear. The CDR3 totals 15 residues. V gave up 1 base and J gave up 0 bases, with 7 bases separating them. CDR3 residues: CASSLDPSSYNEQFF. The CDR3 DNA follows: TGTGCCAGCAGTTTAGATCCCAGCTCCTACAATGAGCAGTTCTTC.

This clonotype was counted many times. This chain uses TRBV7-2 with TRBJ1-6; no definite D call. Germline lookup yields CDR1 SGHTA and CDR2 FQGNSA. The length of the CDR3 is 12 residues. The ends were cut back, 1 base at V and 10 bases at J, with 5 bases in the middle. The CDR3 protein is CASSLGGSPLHF. CDR3 coding DNA: TGTGCCAGCAGCTTAGGCGGCTCACCCCTCCACTTT.

Concerning this clonotype: Since a much larger clone is just one base distant, this may be a read error. The chain recombines TRBV27 with TRBJ2-2; 13 nucleotides agree with TRBD2. Germline V gene lookup returns CDR1 MNHEY and CDR2 SMNVEV (reference sequence). The length of the CDR3 is 16 residues. DNA of the CDR3: TGTGCCAGCAGTTTACGACTAGCGGGAGGTACCGGGGAGCTGTCTTTT. Encoded protein: CASSLRLAGGTGELSF.

This clonotype was counted a few times. J is TRBJ2-2 and V is TRBV7-2; D not resolved. Germline CDR1 reads SGHTA; CDR2 reads FQGNSA. The CDR3 contains 14 residues. V lost 1 base, J lost 6 bases, and 9 bases lay in between. CDR3 nucleotides: TGTGCCAGCAGCTTAGATTTTGGCGCCGGGGAGCTGTTTTTT. This encodes CASSLDFGAGELFF. The complete variable domain, with remaining parts taken from reference TRBV7-2 and TRBJ2-2, reads GAGVSQSPSNKVTEKGKDVELRCDPISGHTALYWYRQSLGQGLEFLIYFQGNSAPDKSGLPSDRFSAERTGGSVSTLTIQRTQQEDSAVYLCASSLDFGAGELFFGEGSRLTVL.

This clonotype has only a few counts. The J gene is TRBJ2-1, the V gene TRBV24-1; tentative D call: TRBD1 (5 bases). Trimming left V 3 bases short and J 7 bases short, with 9 bases between. CDR1 is KGHDR, CDR2 SFDVKD, per germline. This CDR3 has 13 residues. The CDR3 bases are TGTGCCACCAGTGATGGCAACAGGAATGAGCAGTTCTTC. Translation: CATSDGNRNEQFF.

The chain carries TRBV7-8 and TRBJ1-5; D might be TRBD1 (6 bases). From germline, CDR1 is SGHVS and CDR2 FQNEAQ. The V gene lost 5 bases and the J gene lost 1 base, with 18 bases spanning the gap. CDR3 length: 17 amino acids. CDR3 sequence reads: CASSRSRTELSNQPQHF. The CDR3, as DNA: TGTGCCAGCAGCCGCTCGAGGACAGAACTCAGCAATCAGCCCCAGCATTTT.

J is TRBJ2-2 and V is TRBV27; TRBD1 might be the D (5 bases). Germline V gene sequence: CDR1 MNHEY, CDR2 SMNVEV (reference sequence). CDR3 length: 13 amino acids. Trimming cost V 7 bases and J 4 bases, with 10 bases left between them. The CDR3 sequence is CASKQAPTGELFF. The CDR3 DNA sequence: TGTGCCAGCAAACAGGCTCCCACCGGGGAGCTGTTTTTT.

This clonotype appeared many times. The chain recombines TRBV6-1 with TRBJ1-1, with D perhaps TRBD1 (6 bases). This CDR3 contains 16 residues. Germline loops: CDR1 MNHNS, CDR2 SASEGT. Trimming shortened V by 8 bases and J by 6 bases, and 25 bases separated the two germline ends. CDR3 bases: TGTGCCAGCTCCTCGGGGGGCGCTTTCTCCCTCCCTGAAGCTTTCTTT. Translated, it gives CASSSGGAFSLPEAFF.

The table lists this clonotype with many counts. The gene calls are TRBV15 and TRBJ2-7, with TRBD2 identical over 7 bases. The CDR3 extends over 15 amino acids. Unmatched junction bases numbered 4, after V lost 0 bases and J lost 2 bases. The germline CDR1 and CDR2 sequences are LNHNV and YYDKDF (reference sequence). CDR3 sequence: CATSREASGPYEQYF. The CDR3 region has the DNA TGTGCCACCAGCAGAGAGGCTAGCGGACCCTACGAGCAGTACTTC. Based on the CDR3 plus reference TRBV15 and TRBJ2-7, the full variable domain is DAMVIQNPRYQVTQFGKPVTLSCSQTLNHNVMYWYQQKSSQAPKLLFHYYDKDFNNEADTPDNFQSRRPNTSFCFLDIRSPGLGDTAMYLCATSREASGPYEQYFGPGTRLTVT.

This clonotype was counted at least ten times. The rearrangement joins TRBV7-9 to TRBJ1-1, with TRBD1 as a possible D gene (5 bases). There are 17 residues in the CDR3. V was trimmed by 1 base and J by 4 bases, leaving 19 bases between them. Per the germline V gene, CDR1 is SEHNR and CDR2 is FQNEAQ (reference sequence). CDR3: CASSLDSLSLRATEAFF. The CDR3 bases are TGTGCCAGCAGCTTAGACAGTCTCTCGCTCAGGGCCACTGAAGCTTTCTTT. Combining the CDR3 with reference TRBV7-9 and TRBJ1-1 gives the whole variable domain DTGVSQNPRHKITKRGQNVTFRCDPISEHNRLYWYRQTLGQGPEFLTYFQNEAQLEKSRLLSDRFSAERPKGSFSTLEIQRTEQGDSAMYLCASSLDSLSLRATEAFFGQGTRLTVV.

This clonotype was detected many times. The chain combines TRBV6-1 with TRBJ2-4; D tentatively fits TRBD1 or TRBD2 (5 bases each). V lost 6 bases to trimming and J lost 8 bases, with 8 bases between them. Germline V lookup: CDR1 MNHNS, CDR2 SASEGT. This CDR3 comprises 11 residues. Written as DNA, the CDR3 is TGTGCCAGCAGAGGGACGGACATTCAGTACTTC. This encodes CASRGTDIQYF.

Concerning this clonotype itself: Its ends do not fully match the called genes, so a read error is possible. The CDR3 coding sequence is TGTGCCACCAGCAGAGATCAGGGGCGGTATGGCTACGCCTTC. As protein: CATSRDQGRYGYAF. The chain uses TRBV15 and TRBJ1-2, with a possible D match to TRBD1 (6 bases). Germline V gene data show CDR1 as LNHNV and CDR2 as YYDKDF (reference sequence). This CDR3 comprises 14 residues.

This clonotype was detected many times. This chain connects TRBV11-2 to TRBJ2-1; D uncertain. The ends were cut back, 1 base at V and 8 bases at J, with 12 bases in the middle. The CDR3 is made up of 14 amino acids. CDR1 SGHAT and CDR2 FQNNGV come from the germline V gene. CDR3: CASSLAVMLYEQFF. In DNA form, the CDR3 reads TGTGCCAGCAGCTTAGCTGTCATGCTTTATGAGCAGTTCTTC.

This clonotype was detected ten times or more. The gene calls are TRBV7-2 and TRBJ2-7; D possibly corresponds to TRBD1 (5 bases). This CDR3 has 13 residues. The germline V gene has CDR1 SGHTA and CDR2 FQGNSA. The V gene lost 2 bases and the J gene lost 8 bases, with 13 bases spanning the gap. The CDR3: CASSLLRTDKQYF. Here the CDR3 DNA reads TGTGCCAGCAGCTTATTGAGGACGGACAAGCAGTACTTC.